The source of this T cell receptor (beta chain) is a study of shared clonotypes between healthy human individuals. Method: immunoSEQ multiplex PCR; TCRdb's copy keeps in-frame clones and lacks some. The repertoire includes about a million clones, over 60% of them detected once, and around 1.5% sits in the top ten. The trim removed 4 bases at V and 0 bases at J, leaving 2 bases unmatched. In germline, CDR1 is SGHVS, CDR2 FNYEAQ. There are 15 residues in the CDR3. Material for sequencing was memory CD4+ T cells sorted from blood. Subset described: CD45RA-negative fraction. The sequence came from a man aged 18 to 30 in good health. The rearrangement links TRBV7-6 to TRBJ1-3, with 8 bases that match TRBD1. The CDR3 sequence: CASSSTGGSGNTIYF. DNA for the CDR3: TGTGCCAGCAGCTCAACAGGGGGCTCTGGAAACACCATATATTTT.